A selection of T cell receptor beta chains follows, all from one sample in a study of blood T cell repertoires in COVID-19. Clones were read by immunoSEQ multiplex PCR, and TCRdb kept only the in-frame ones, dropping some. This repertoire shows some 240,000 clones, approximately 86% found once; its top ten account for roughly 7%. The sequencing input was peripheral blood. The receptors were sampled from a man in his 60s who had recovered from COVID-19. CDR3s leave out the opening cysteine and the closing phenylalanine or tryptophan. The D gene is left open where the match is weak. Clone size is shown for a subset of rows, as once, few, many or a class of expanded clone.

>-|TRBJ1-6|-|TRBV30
AWRNTEGSPLH
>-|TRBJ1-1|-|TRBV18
ASSPPHGYTEAF
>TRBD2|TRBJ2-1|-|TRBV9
ASSVAWGLAGGNEQF
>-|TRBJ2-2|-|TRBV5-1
ASSVEMRYTGELF
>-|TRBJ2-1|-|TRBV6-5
ASSQRAASYNEQF
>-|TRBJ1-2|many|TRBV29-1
SATGSGGYT
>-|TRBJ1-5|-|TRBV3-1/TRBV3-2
ASSQGRQFNQPQH
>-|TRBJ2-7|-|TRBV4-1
ASSHPTGVPAYEQY
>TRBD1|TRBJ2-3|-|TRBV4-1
ASSQERGSRDRSTDTQY
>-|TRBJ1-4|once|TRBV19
ASRPRQTEKLF
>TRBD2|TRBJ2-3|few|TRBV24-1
ATAGTSGTDTQY
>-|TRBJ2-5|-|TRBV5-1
ASSLEPVGGSHQTQY
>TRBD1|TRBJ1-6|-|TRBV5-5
ASSPRTGNYNSPLH
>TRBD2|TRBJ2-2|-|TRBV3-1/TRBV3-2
ASSPASGRAGELF
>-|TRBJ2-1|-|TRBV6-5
ASIFTLGLYNEQF
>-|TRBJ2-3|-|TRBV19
ASSIGQASADSQY
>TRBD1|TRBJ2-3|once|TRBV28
ASSLGQGAGSSDTQY
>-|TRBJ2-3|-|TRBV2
ASRSAGSREDTQY
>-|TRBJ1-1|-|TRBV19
ASLGGSRDNTEAF
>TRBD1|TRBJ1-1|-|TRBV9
ASSYRDRVNTEAF
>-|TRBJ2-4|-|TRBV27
ASSYTGRVAKNIQY
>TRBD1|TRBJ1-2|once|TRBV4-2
ASSHSTGTDGYT
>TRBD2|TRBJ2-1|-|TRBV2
ASRILAGGSNEQF
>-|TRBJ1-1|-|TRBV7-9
ASSFGSLMNTEAF
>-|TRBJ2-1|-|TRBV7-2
ASSLVSSGSYNEQF
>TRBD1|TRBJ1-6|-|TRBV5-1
ASRLDRGPSYNSPLH
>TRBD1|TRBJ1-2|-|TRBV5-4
ASGRQGTNYGYT
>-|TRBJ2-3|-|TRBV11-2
ASSLDTVYVTDTQY